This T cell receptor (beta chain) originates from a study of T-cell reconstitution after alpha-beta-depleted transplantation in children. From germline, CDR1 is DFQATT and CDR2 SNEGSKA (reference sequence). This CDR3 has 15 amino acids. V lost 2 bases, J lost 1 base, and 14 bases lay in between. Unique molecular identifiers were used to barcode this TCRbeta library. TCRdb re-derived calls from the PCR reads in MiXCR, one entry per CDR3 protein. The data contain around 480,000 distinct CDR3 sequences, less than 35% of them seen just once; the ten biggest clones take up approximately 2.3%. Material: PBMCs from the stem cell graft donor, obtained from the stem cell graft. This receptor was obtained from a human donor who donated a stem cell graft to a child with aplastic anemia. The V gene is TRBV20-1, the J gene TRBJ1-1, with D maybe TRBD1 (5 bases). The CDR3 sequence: CSARTPRGTNTEAFF. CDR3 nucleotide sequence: TGCAGTGCTAGAACCCCTCGTGGGACGAACACTGAAGCTTTCTTT.